This is a list of T cell receptor beta chains from one sample in a study of T-cell memory formation after mild COVID-19. Using its own MiXCR run on the 5' RACE reads, TCRdb lists one record per CDR3 protein. There are fewer than 200,000 distinct CDR3 sequences in the sample; approximately 13% occur only once, and approximately 3.3% lies in the top ten. Material: PBMCs or a T cell subset sorted from them (not recorded which). Receptor source: a man younger than 35 who had mild COVID-19 (a few samples of this study predate the infection). Cell type and time point are not known. CDR3s leave out the opening cysteine and the closing phenylalanine or tryptophan.

>TRBV5-1|TRBJ2-2
ASSLGHYTGELF
>TRBV5-6|TRBJ1-2
ASSSGLQEEVYGYT
>TRBV4-1|TRBJ2-3
ASSQEFDPNTDTQY
>TRBV20-1|TRBJ2-1
SARRVNTYNEQF
>TRBV5-1|TRBJ1-2
ASSLGGGSGYT
>TRBV3-1|TRBJ2-5
ASGYQETQY
>TRBV6-5|TRBJ1-2
ASSYGGGWGYT
>TRBV4-1|TRBJ2-3
ASSQDFTSGYTDTQY
>TRBV7-2|TRBJ2-7
ASSLKAPEQY
>TRBV9|TRBJ2-3
ASSVGRGGGTDTQY
>TRBV7-2|TRBJ2-5
ASSGGPTGETQY
>TRBV6-5|TRBJ1-6
ASSWTGANSPLH
>TRBV11-2|TRBJ1-2
ASSPDGYGYT
>TRBV5-1|TRBJ2-3
ASSSGTQADTQY
>TRBV5-6|TRBJ2-5
ASSLADATQY
>TRBV5-1|TRBJ1-1
ASREQSDTEAF
>TRBV5-1|TRBJ2-5
ASSLGTYQETQY
>TRBV5-1|TRBJ2-1
ASSSGQGRRGLYEQF
>TRBV5-5|TRBJ2-5
ASSMGGFQETQY
>TRBV6-2/TRBV6-3|TRBJ2-3
ASSGGTSGADTQY
>TRBV28|TRBJ1-5
ASSPGGEGDQPQH
>TRBV7-9|TRBJ1-3
ASSRSGNTIY
>TRBV7-2|TRBJ2-3
ASSFLGGSNTDTQY
>TRBV15|TRBJ2-5
ATSRNLAQETQY
>TRBV7-2|TRBJ2-1
ASSLAARGGRDEQF
>TRBV5-1|TRBJ1-5
ASSLSAGAVNQPQH
>TRBV6-2/TRBV6-3|TRBJ2-5
ASSYSGTTGTQY
>TRBV5-1|TRBJ2-5
ASSLGGDGETQY
>TRBV7-8|TRBJ1-1
ASREDGNTEAF
>TRBV3-1|TRBJ2-3
ASSQVLLAGTDTQY
>TRBV5-4|TRBJ1-6
ASSSGRDGYNSPLH
>TRBV5-1|TRBJ2-1
ASSSSGGNNEQF
>TRBV13|TRBJ1-2
ASTPRRTLNYGYT
>TRBV20-1|TRBJ2-3
SARGTSGDTDTQY
>TRBV7-9|TRBJ1-5
ASSLEAGRNQPQH
>TRBV5-1|TRBJ2-3
ASRLSPTDTQY
>TRBV12-5|TRBJ2-5
ASGLVGGRRTQY
>TRBV9|TRBJ2-3
ASSVAASLRGGTDTQY
>TRBV5-5|TRBJ2-3
ASSYGLDPSTDTQY
>TRBV6-6|TRBJ1-2
ASSYPPDREKFAGYT
>TRBV3-1|TRBJ1-3
ASSQRRSGNTIY
>TRBV10-1|TRBJ2-3
ASSEARQGITDTQY
>TRBV5-1|TRBJ2-2
ASSLARYAGTGGDTGELF
>TRBV6-5|TRBJ1-1
ASVPEGGLTEAF
>TRBV5-8|TRBJ2-1
ASSVTPPVTLEQF
>TRBV10-3|TRBJ2-5
AISEPAEGAGAPQETQY
>TRBV6-1|TRBJ2-7
GVGGSSYEQY
>TRBV4-3|TRBJ2-5
ASSRSSSRVETQY
>TRBV20-1|TRBJ1-1
SARVMNTEAF
>TRBV12-3/TRBV12-4|TRBJ1-5
ASRSRVQGSQPQH
>TRBV7-2|TRBJ2-5
ASSLKVTQY
>TRBV5-5|TRBJ1-5
ASSWTGNQPQH
>TRBV7-3|TRBJ2-3
ASSYRGTSTDTQY
>TRBV30|TRBJ1-4
AWSRGLRKGKLF
>TRBV20-1|TRBJ1-4
SARRGGALEKLF
>TRBV7-9|TRBJ2-7
ASSPSDEQY
>TRBV4-2|TRBJ2-3
ASSPAHSGSDSDTQY
>TRBV15|TRBJ2-5
ATSSIQETQY
>TRBV5-1|TRBJ1-1
ASRLSGTSNTEAF